The 7 T cell receptor beta chains below were found in one sample sequenced in a study of blood T cells in healthy people across ages (dated by TCRdb to about 2015). Library preparation employed 5' RACE. Sequenced on an Illumina HiSeq 2500. A second PCR of roughly 6 to 11 cycles was run with a J-beta primer mix and a sample-barcoded 5' primer. The public reads were reprocessed in TCRdb via fastp at Q25 and MiXCR, keeping in-frame beta chains. Records with the same CDR3 protein are collapsed into one entry carrying the most frequent genes and DNA. Present in this sample are some 1.5 million distinct CDR3 sequences, over 25% of which were seen just once. Together, the top ten hold less than 9.5% of the sample. The specimen was blood. All receptors come from a woman aged 25 to 39 in good health.

Details on this clonotype: The junction differs from germline at one of its ends, possibly a read error. The chain couples TRBV29-1 to TRBJ2-5, with 9 bases fitting TRBD2. From germline, CDR1 is SQVTM and CDR2 ANQGSEA. This CDR3 spans 14 amino acids. The CDR3: CSVGRGGLQDTQYF. As DNA, the CDR3 is TGCAGCGTTGGGCGGGGGGGATTACAAGACACCCAGTACTTC.

The chain couples TRBV7-2 to TRBJ2-5; 10 nucleotides line up with TRBD2. Germline V gene sequence: CDR1 SGHTA, CDR2 FQGNSA. V shed 5 bases, J shed 2 bases, and the junction held 8 bases outside the gene matches. The length of the CDR3 is 16 residues. CDR3 nucleotides: TGTGCCAGCAGCGAGCGGGGGGGGGTTGGACAAGAGACCCAGTACTTC. This encodes CASSERGGVGQETQYF.

V usage is TRBV7-7 and J usage is TRBJ2-3; maybe TRBD1 (5 bases). CDR3 size: 13 residues. CDR1 SSHAT and CDR2 FNYEAQ come from the germline V gene (reference sequence). V was trimmed by 4 bases and J by 6 bases, leaving 11 bases between them. CDR3 region: CASSSSRVDTQYF. CDR3 nucleotide sequence: TGTGCCAGCAGCTCCAGCAGGGTCGATACGCAGTATTTT.

The chain couples TRBV12-3 or TRBV12-4 to TRBJ1-4; D possibly corresponds to TRBD1 (6 bases). The V gene lost 1 base and the J gene lost 7 bases, with 10 bases spanning the gap. The CDR3 is 14 amino acids. CDR3 sequence: CASSLGGPGEKLFF. CDR3 sequence (DNA): TGTGCCAGCAGTTTAGGGGGGCCTGGTGAAAAACTGTTTTTT.

This clonotype was seen once. J is TRBJ2-5 and V is TRBV5-1; 13 positions agree with TRBD2. The CDR3 is made up of 16 amino acids. The V and J ends lost 0 bases and 7 bases, in that order; junction bases with no gene match: 6. Germline V gene data show CDR1 as SGHRS and CDR2 as YFSETQ. The chain's CDR3 is CASSLVLAGGPGTQYF. DNA for the CDR3: TGCGCCAGCAGCTTGGTACTAGCGGGGGGGCCGGGGACCCAGTACTTC.

The rearrangement links TRBV20-1 to TRBJ2-5, with 10 bases lining up with TRBD2. The CDR3 has 12 amino acids. V gave up 4 bases and J gave up 7 bases; unmatched junction bases: 3. Germline V gene sequence: CDR1 DFQATT, CDR2 SNEGSKA (reference sequence). In nucleotides, the CDR3 is TGCAGTGCTACCGGACTAGCGGCGACCCAGTACTTC. Amino acids: CSATGLAATQYF.

The chain joins TRBV6-4 to TRBJ1-2; D ambiguous. Per germline, CDR1 MRHNA and CDR2 SNTAGT. The CDR3 consists of 13 residues. V was cut by 6 bases and J by 7 bases, with 15 bases left in between. The CDR3 DNA is TGTGCCAGCAGCCAAGACCGGCTAAGTGGCTACACCTTC. Residues: CASSQDRLSGYTF.